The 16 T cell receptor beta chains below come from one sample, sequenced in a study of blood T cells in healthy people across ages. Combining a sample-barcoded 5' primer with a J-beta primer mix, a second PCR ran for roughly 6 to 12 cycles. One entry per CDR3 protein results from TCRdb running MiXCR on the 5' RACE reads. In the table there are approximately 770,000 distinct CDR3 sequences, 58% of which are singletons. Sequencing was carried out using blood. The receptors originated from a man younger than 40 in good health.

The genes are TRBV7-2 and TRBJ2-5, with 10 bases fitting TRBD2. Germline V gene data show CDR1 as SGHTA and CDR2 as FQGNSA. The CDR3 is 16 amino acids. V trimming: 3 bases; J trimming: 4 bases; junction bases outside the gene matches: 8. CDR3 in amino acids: CASSLNSGGARETQYF. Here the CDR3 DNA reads TGTGCCAGCAGCTTGAACAGCGGGGGGGCCCGAGAGACCCAGTACTTC.

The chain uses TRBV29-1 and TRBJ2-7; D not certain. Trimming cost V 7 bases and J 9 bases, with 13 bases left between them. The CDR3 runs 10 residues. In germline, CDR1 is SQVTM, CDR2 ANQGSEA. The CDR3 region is CSAGQEAQYF. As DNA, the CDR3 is TGCAGCGCTGGTCAGGAAGCGCAGTACTTC.

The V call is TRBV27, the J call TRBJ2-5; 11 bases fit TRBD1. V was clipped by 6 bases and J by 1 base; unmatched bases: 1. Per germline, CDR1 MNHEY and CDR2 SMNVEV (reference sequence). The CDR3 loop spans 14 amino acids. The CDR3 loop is CASRGQGVQETQYF. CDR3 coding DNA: TGTGCCAGCAGGGGACAGGGGGTCCAAGAGACCCAGTACTTC.

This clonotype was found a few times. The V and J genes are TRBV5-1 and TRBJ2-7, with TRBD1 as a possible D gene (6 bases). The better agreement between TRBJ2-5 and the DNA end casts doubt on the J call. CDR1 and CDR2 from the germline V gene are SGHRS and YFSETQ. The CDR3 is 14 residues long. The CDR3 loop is CASSLYRVGETQYF. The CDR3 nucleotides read TGCGCCAGCAGCTTATACAGGGTTGGAGAGACCCAGTACTTC.

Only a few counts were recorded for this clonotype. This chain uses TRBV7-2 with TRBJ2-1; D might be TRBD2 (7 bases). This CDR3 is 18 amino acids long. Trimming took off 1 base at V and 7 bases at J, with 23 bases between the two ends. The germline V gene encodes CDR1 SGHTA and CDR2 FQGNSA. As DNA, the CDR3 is TGTGCCAGCAGCTTAGAAGTGGGAGGGCTGTTTAGGGGGAATGAGCAGTTCTTC. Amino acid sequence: CASSLEVGGLFRGNEQFF. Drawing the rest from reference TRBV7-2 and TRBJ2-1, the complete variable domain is GAGVSQSPSNKVTEKGKDVELRCDPISGHTALYWYRQSLGQGLEFLIYFQGNSAPDKSGLPSDRFSAERTGGSVSTLTIQRTQQEDSAVYLCASSLEVGGLFRGNEQFFGPGTRLTVL.

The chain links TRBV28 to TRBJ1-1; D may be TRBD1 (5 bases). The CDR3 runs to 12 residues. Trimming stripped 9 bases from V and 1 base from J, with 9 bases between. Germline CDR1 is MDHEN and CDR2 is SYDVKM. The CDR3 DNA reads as TGTGCCAGTGGGGCCGGGAACACTGAAGCTTTCTTT. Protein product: CASGAGNTEAFF.

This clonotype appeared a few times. The CDR3: CATSRDLGLAETQYF. CDR3 DNA sequence: TGTGCCACCAGCAGAGACCTCGGACTGGCAGAGACCCAGTACTTC. J is TRBJ2-5 and V is TRBV15; a weak D match, TRBD2 (5 bases). The CDR3 has 15 residues. Looked up from germline, CDR1 is LNHNV and CDR2 is YYDKDF (reference sequence). The V end lost 0 bases, the J end lost 4 bases, and 12 bases lay between the germline ends.

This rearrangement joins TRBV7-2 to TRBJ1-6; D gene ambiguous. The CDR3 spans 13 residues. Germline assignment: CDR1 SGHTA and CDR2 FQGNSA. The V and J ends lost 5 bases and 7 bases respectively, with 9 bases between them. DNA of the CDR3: TGTGCCAGCAGCCCCCGGATGAATTCACCCCTCCACTTT. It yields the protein CASSPRMNSPLHF.

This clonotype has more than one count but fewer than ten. CDR3 residues: CASSQEGLAGAHEQFF. In nucleotides, the CDR3 is TGTGCCAGCAGCCAAGAGGGACTAGCGGGAGCCCATGAGCAGTTCTTC. This chain uses TRBV4-2 with TRBJ2-1; 14 nucleotides match TRBD2. Germline V gene lookup returns CDR1 LGHNA and CDR2 YNFKEQ. The CDR3 spans 16 residues. V shed 0 bases, J shed 8 bases, and the junction held 3 bases outside the gene matches.

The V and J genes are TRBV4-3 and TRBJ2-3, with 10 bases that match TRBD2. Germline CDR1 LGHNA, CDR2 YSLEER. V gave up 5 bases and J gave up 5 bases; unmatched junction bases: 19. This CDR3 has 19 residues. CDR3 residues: CASSSTGRWKREGGDTQYF. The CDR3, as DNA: TGCGCCAGCAGCTCAACGGGCCGTTGGAAGCGGGAGGGTGGAGATACGCAGTATTTT.

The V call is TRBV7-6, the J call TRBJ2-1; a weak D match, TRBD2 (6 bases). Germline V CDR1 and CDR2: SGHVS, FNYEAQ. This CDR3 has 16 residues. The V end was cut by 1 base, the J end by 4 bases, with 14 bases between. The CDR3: CASSLDEAGQYNEQFF. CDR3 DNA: TGTGCCAGCAGCTTAGATGAAGCGGGTCAGTACAATGAGCAGTTCTTC.

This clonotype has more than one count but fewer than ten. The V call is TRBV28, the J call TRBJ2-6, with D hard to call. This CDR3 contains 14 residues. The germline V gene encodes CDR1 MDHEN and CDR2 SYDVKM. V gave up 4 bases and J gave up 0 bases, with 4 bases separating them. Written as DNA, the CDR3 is TGTGCCAGCAGTTACCACTCTGGGGCCAACGTCCTGACTTTC. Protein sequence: CASSYHSGANVLTF.

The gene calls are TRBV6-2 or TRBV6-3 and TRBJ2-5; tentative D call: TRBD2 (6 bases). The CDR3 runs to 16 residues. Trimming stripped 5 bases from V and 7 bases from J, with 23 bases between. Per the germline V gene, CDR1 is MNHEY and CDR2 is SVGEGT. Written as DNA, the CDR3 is TGTGCCAGCAGTAGCCGGGACTCGATAACCGCAGGGACCCAGTACTTC. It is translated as CASSSRDSITAGTQYF.

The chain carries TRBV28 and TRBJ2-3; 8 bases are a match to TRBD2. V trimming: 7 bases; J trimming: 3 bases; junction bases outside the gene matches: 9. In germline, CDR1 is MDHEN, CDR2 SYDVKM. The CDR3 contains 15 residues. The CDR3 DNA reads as TGTGCCAGCACCTTATCGGGGGGGCTAACAGATACGCAGTATTTT. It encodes CASTLSGGLTDTQYF. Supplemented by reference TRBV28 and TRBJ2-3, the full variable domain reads DVKVTQSSRYLVKRTGEKVFLECVQDMDHENMFWYRQDPGLGLRLIYFSYDVKMKEKGDIPEGYSVSREKKERFSLILESASTNQTSMYLCASTLSGGLTDTQYFGPGTRLTVL.

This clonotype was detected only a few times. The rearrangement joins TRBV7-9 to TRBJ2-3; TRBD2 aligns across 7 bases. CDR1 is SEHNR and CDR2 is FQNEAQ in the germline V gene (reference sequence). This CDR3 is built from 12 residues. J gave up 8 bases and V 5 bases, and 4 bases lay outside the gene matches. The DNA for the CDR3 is TGTGCCAGCAGCCCAGCGGGGCGTACGCAGTATTTT. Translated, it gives CASSPAGRTQYF.

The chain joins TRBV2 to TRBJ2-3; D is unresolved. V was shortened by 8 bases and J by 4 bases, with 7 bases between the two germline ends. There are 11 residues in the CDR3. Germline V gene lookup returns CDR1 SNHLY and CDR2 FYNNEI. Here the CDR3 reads CASGTADTQYF. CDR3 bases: TGTGCCAGCGGCACGGCAGATACGCAGTATTTT.